The entry that follows covers one T cell receptor (beta chain) sequence. The CDR3 is made up of 14 amino acids. Germline V gene data show CDR1 as LGHDT and CDR2 as YNNKEL (reference sequence). V was clipped by 5 bases and J by 2 bases, with 12 bases between them. Isolated per sample were at least 7 million PBMCs. The data originate from a study of blood T cells in healthy people across ages. Sample-barcoded 5' priming and a J-beta primer mix drove a second PCR of roughly 7 to 11 cycles. Sequencing yielded, for each sample, at least 3 million paired-end reads carrying CDR3. Each CDR3 protein gets one entry after TCRdb re-called the 5' RACE reads with MiXCR. The table lists hundreds of thousands of distinct CDR3 sequences, approximately 40% of them singletons.

This chain connects TRBV3-1 to TRBJ1-2; D ambiguous. This receptor was identified in a man older than 75 in good health. Sequenced material: blood. CDR3 in amino acids: CASSKRPTNYGYTF. The CDR3 DNA reads as TGTGCCAGCAGCAAACGACCTACGAACTATGGCTACACCTTC.